This TCR beta chain was identified during a study of T-cell reconstitution after alpha-beta-depleted transplantation in children. Unique molecular identifiers were used to barcode this TCRbeta library. TCRdb re-derived calls from the PCR reads in MiXCR, one entry per CDR3 protein. The sample lists around 600,000 distinct CDR3 sequences; approximately 10% were seen once. This clonotype was seen at least ten times. The length of the CDR3 is 14 residues. Germline-derived CDR1 and CDR2 are ENHRY and SYGVKD. V lost 2 bases and J 3 bases, leaving 7 bases between the germline ends. This chain joins TRBV10-3 and TRBJ1-4; TRBD1 might be the D (5 bases). Sequencing used PBMCs from the stem cell graft donor, obtained from the stem cell graft. This TCR came from a human donor who donated a stem cell graft to a child with acute myeloid leukemia. The CDR3 region has the DNA TGTGCCATCAGTGAGGGAGGGGCTAATGAAAAACTGTTTTTT. Protein sequence: CAISEGGANEKLFF.